Shown below are 26 T cell receptor beta chains from a single sample sequenced in a study of cytotoxic CD8 clonotypes in ibrutinib-treated CLL. The table came from immunoSEQ multiplex PCR; TCRdb's copy has only in-frame clones and leaves some out. This table holds about 25,000 clones, nearly 70% found once. Specimen: PBMCs, collected at disease progression, from a patient treated with ibrutinib. These receptors were taken from a human donor with chronic lymphocytic leukemia.

The chain is built from TRBV5-1 and TRBJ2-7; 9 bases are shared with TRBD1. With V trimmed by 0 bases and J by 5 bases, 3 bases remained unmatched. In germline, CDR1 is SGHRS, CDR2 YFSETQ. The length of the CDR3 is 14 residues. CDR3 coding DNA: TGCGCCAGCAGCTTGGGGACAGGGGACCACGAGCAGTACTTC. Protein: CASSLGTGDHEQYF.

The chain carries TRBV2 and TRBJ1-2; the match to TRBD1 covers 9 bases. V dropped 4 bases and J dropped 6; count of bases not matched to a gene: 9. This CDR3 region has 15 residues. Germline values: CDR1 SNHLY, CDR2 FYNNEI. CDR3 in amino acids: CASSGTGAAGNGYTF. As DNA, the CDR3 is TGTGCCAGCAGTGGGACAGGGGCCGCCGGGAATGGCTACACCTTC.

The sample holds a few counts of this clone. The V and J genes are TRBV18 and TRBJ2-5; 8 bases are a match to TRBD2. Trimming cost V 6 bases and J 5 bases; bases outside gene matches: 8. The CDR3 contains 14 residues. The germline V gene has CDR1 KGHSH and CDR2 LQKENI. The CDR3 loop is CASSLGRGAETQYF. The CDR3 nucleotides read TGTGCCAGCTCCCTCGGGCGGGGGGCTGAGACCCAGTACTTC.

The rearrangement joins TRBV19 to TRBJ1-1, with a tentative D call TRBD1 (6 bases). CDR1 and CDR2 from the germline V gene are LNHDA and SQIVND (reference sequence). Trimming removed 5 bases at V and 1 base at J, with 11 bases between. The CDR3 is made up of 14 amino acids. CDR3 loop: CASSSLTGNTEAFF. The DNA of the CDR3 is TGTGCCAGTAGTTCGCTGACAGGGAACACTGAAGCTTTCTTT.

V gene TRBV6-6 combines with J gene TRBJ1-2; D may be TRBD1 (5 bases). Trimming pared 4 bases from V and 3 bases from J, leaving 12 bases between. This CDR3 spans 14 amino acids. From germline, CDR1 is MNHNY and CDR2 SVGAGI (reference sequence). CDR3: CASSSTQEYYGYTF. The CDR3 DNA sequence: TGTGCCAGCAGTTCTACACAGGAATACTATGGCTACACCTTC.

V is TRBV6-5 and J is TRBJ1-6; D unresolved. CDR1 and CDR2 from the germline V gene are MNHEY and SVGAGI. V lost 5 bases to trimming and J lost 10 bases, with 12 bases between them. The CDR3 consists of 13 residues. This CDR3 reads CASSAQAWSPLHF. The CDR3 bases are TGTGCCAGCAGTGCCCAGGCTTGGTCACCCCTCCACTTT.

The chain carries TRBV7-9 and TRBJ2-3; D remains unclear. CDR3 length: 15 amino acids. V was cut by 4 bases and J by 0 bases, with 11 bases left in between. Germline V gene lookup returns CDR1 SEHNR and CDR2 FQNEAQ (reference sequence). The CDR3 DNA reads as TGTGCCAGCAGCTCCACCGTAGGGAGCACAGATACGCAGTATTTT. Residues: CASSSTVGSTDTQYF.

The chain combines TRBV29-1 with TRBJ1-2; tentative D call: TRBD1 (5 bases). The CDR3 covers 14 residues. Germline lookup yields CDR1 SQVTM and CDR2 ANQGSEA. V was shortened by 0 bases and J by 8 bases, with 16 bases between the two germline ends. CDR3 in DNA: TGCAGCGTTGAAGATGGGGCGGACCCGAGGGGCTACACCTTC. This encodes CSVEDGADPRGYTF.

The V call is TRBV19, the J call TRBJ1-6; 8 bases match TRBD1. Germline CDR1 reads LNHDA; CDR2 reads SQIVND (reference sequence). J lost 9 bases, V lost 7 bases, and 8 bases had no gene match. The CDR3 totals 14 residues. The CDR3 spells CASIGQGAGSPLHF. The CDR3 DNA reads TGTGCCAGTATTGGTCAGGGGGCTGGTTCACCCCTCCACTTT.

J is TRBJ1-2 and V is TRBV5-1; D may be TRBD1 (6 bases). Trimming pared 1 base from V and 2 bases from J, leaving 12 bases between. There are 15 residues in the CDR3. In germline, CDR1 is SGHRS, CDR2 YFSETQ. For the CDR3, the DNA is TGCGCCAGCAGCTTGTCTCCAGGGGAGAACTATGGCTACACCTTC. Encoded protein: CASSLSPGENYGYTF.

V is TRBV5-4 and J is TRBJ2-1; 7 bases are a match to TRBD1. CDR1 and CDR2 (germline): SGHNT, YYREEE (reference sequence). This CDR3 comprises 15 residues. Trimming at V came to 3 bases and at J to 8 bases, leaving 11 bases not matched to a gene. CDR3 DNA sequence: TGTGCCAGCAGCTCCGGGACAGATAGGGCCGATGAGCAGTTCTTC. Translating it yields CASSSGTDRADEQFF.

In DNA form, the CDR3 reads TGTGCCAGCTCAACGGGACAGACTAATGAAAAACTGTTTTTT. Translating gives CASSTGQTNEKLFF. V is TRBV18 and J is TRBJ1-4; 7 bases map to TRBD1. With 5 bases clipped from V and 2 bases from J, the junction kept 2 bases outside the gene matches. Germline CDR1 is KGHSH and CDR2 is LQKENI. The CDR3 covers 14 residues.

The chain uses TRBV12-5 and TRBJ2-7; a possible D gene is TRBD1 (6 bases). Germline values: CDR1 LGHNT, CDR2 FRNRAP. Trimming stripped 6 bases from V and 5 bases from J, with 14 bases between. The CDR3 extends over 13 amino acids. Here the CDR3 DNA reads TGTGCTAGTGGGGAGAGACAGGTCGACGAGCAGTACTTC. It is translated as CASGERQVDEQYF.

V usage is TRBV7-8 and J usage is TRBJ2-7, with 8 bases lining up with TRBD2. The junction had 5 bases not matched to a gene; V was cut back by 1 base and J by 3 bases. The CDR3 totals 15 residues. Germline CDR1 reads SGHVS; CDR2 reads FQNEAQ. The CDR3 coding sequence is TGTGCCAGCAGCTTAGAACTAGCGGCAGTCTACGAGCAGTACTTC. Translating it yields CASSLELAAVYEQYF.

The chain links TRBV10-3 to TRBJ1-6; 7 nucleotides align to TRBD1. This CDR3 contains 16 residues. V lost 3 bases and J lost 8; bases outside the gene matches: 10. Germline CDR1 ENHRY, CDR2 SYGVKD. This chain's CDR3 is CAISDGDRDFYSPLHF. The CDR3 nucleotides are TGTGCCATCAGTGATGGAGACAGGGATTTCTATTCACCCCTCCACTTT.

The rearrangement uses TRBV19 and TRBJ1-6, with 8 bases fitting TRBD1. Per the germline V gene, CDR1 is LNHDA and CDR2 is SQIVND (reference sequence). V dropped 8 bases and J dropped 7; count of bases not matched to a gene: 7. The CDR3 loop spans 14 amino acids. CDR3: CASSRQGLNSPLHF. The CDR3, as DNA: TGTGCCAGTTCACGACAGGGGCTCAATTCACCCCTCCACTTT.

The chain joins TRBV27 to TRBJ2-5; 12 bases are shared with TRBD1. Germline V lookup: CDR1 MNHEY, CDR2 SMNVEV (reference sequence). CDR3 length equals 15 residues. With V trimmed by 11 bases and J by 0 bases, 7 bases remained unmatched. The CDR3, as DNA: TGTGCCTCCGGGACAGGGGGCTCGTACCAAGAGACCCAGTACTTC. This encodes CASGTGGSYQETQYF.

The rearrangement links TRBV9 to TRBJ2-5; D remains unclear. From germline, CDR1 is SGDLS and CDR2 YYNGEE. Trimming removed 0 bases from V and 1 base from J, with 16 bases in between. This CDR3 contains 17 residues. The CDR3 sequence is CASSVATSRSFQETQYF. The CDR3 bases are TGTGCCAGCAGCGTAGCTACGAGTCGCTCCTTCCAAGAGACCCAGTACTTC.

The V call is TRBV2, the J call TRBJ1-5, with 11 bases aligning to TRBD1. This CDR3 contains 20 residues. Germline values: CDR1 SNHLY, CDR2 FYNNEI. With V trimmed by 6 bases and J by 1 base, 17 bases remained unmatched. This CDR3 is CASSGEAPGTGGGSNQPQHF. In nucleotides, the CDR3 is TGTGCCAGCAGCGGGGAGGCCCCCGGGACAGGGGGTGGAAGCAATCAGCCCCAGCATTTT.

The rearrangement joins TRBV10-3 to TRBJ2-7; 10 bases map to TRBD2. V trimming: 4 bases; J trimming: 0 bases; junction bases outside the gene matches: 6. Germline CDR1 and CDR2: ENHRY and SYGVKD. CDR3 length: 16 amino acids. The CDR3 reads CAISALLAGSSYEQYF. The CDR3 DNA reads TGTGCCATCAGTGCGCTACTAGCGGGGAGCTCCTACGAGCAGTACTTC.

The V gene is TRBV9, the J gene TRBJ2-7; D unresolved. CDR3 size: 15 residues. V was pared by 0 bases and J by 0 bases, with 10 bases between. Per the germline V gene, CDR1 is SGDLS and CDR2 is YYNGEE. The CDR3 is CASSVGGSLSYEQYF. The CDR3 nucleotides are TGTGCCAGCAGCGTAGGCGGCAGCCTCTCCTACGAGCAGTACTTC.

The gene calls are TRBV7-6 and TRBJ2-1; D gene unclear. The V gene lost 1 base and the J gene lost 0 bases, with 10 bases spanning the gap. Germline V gene lookup returns CDR1 SGHVS and CDR2 FNYEAQ. The CDR3 length is 16 residues. CDR3 residues: CASSLGPWSSYNEQFF. In DNA form, the CDR3 reads TGTGCCAGCAGCTTAGGACCTTGGAGCTCCTACAATGAGCAGTTCTTC.

The rearrangement uses TRBV6-1 and TRBJ1-1, with 8 bases lining up with TRBD1. The V gene's germline CDR1 is MNHNS and CDR2 SASEGT. The CDR3 spans 16 residues. V was clipped by 2 bases and J by 0 bases; unmatched bases: 5. CDR3 bases: TGTGCCAGCAGTGAAAGGACAGGGTGGGTGAACACTGAAGCTTTCTTT. Translating gives CASSERTGWVNTEAFF.

This clone was seen a single time. The chain uses TRBV21-1 and TRBJ2-4; the DNA was not compared with TRBD2, the D call given in the table. TRBV21-1 is classified as a pseudogene. This CDR3 is built from 17 residues. CDR3 bases: TGTGCCAGCAGCCCCGGGGGGCTAGCGGCATCCAAAAACATTCAGTACTTC. Translation: CASSPGGLAASKNIQYF.

The chain recombines TRBV18 with TRBJ1-1, with D maybe TRBD1 (6 bases). The CDR3 totals 16 residues. Trimming removed 1 base from V and 1 base from J, with 13 bases in between. CDR1 and CDR2 from the germline V gene are KGHSH and LQKENI. The CDR3 coding sequence is TGTGCCAGCTCACCACTATCAGGGGTTGGGAACACTGAAGCTTTCTTT. Protein product: CASSPLSGVGNTEAFF.

The V call is TRBV5-4, the J call TRBJ2-1; 13 nucleotides line up with TRBD2. The V and J ends lost 4 bases and 5 bases, in that order; junction bases with no gene match: 6. The CDR3 runs to 16 residues. The germline CDR1 and CDR2 sequences are SGHNT and YYREEE (reference sequence). Written as DNA, the CDR3 is TGTGCCAGCAGCCTAGGGACTAGCGGGGAAGACAATGAGCAGTTCTTC. It is translated as CASSLGTSGEDNEQFF. Combining the CDR3 with reference TRBV5-4 and TRBJ2-1 gives the whole variable domain ETGVTQSPTHLIKTRGQQVTLRCSSQSGHNTVSWYQQALGQGPQFIFQYYREEENGRGNFPPRFSGLQFPNYSSELNVNALELDDSALYLCASSLGTSGEDNEQFFGPGTRLTVL.